This T cell receptor (beta chain) appears in the sequencing data of a study of cytomegalovirus exposure and HLA in healthy donors. In regard to this clone: Antigen specificity is unknown.

Primers for the PCR totalled 60 Vbeta and 13 Jbeta. Here immunoSEQ multiplex PCR was the method, and the copy in TCRdb shows in-frame clones only, minus some. The sample shows tens of thousands of clones, 70% of them seen only once. Study-wide findings and caveats: Among CMV-associated TCR beta chains, most appeared HLA-restricted in a later analysis. A later analysis, which compared TCR beta chains of equal frequency, found the HLA-associated ones more clonally expanded. According to a later analysis, donors in an Asian-associated ancestry cluster reportedly had fewer N-insertions than the roughly 640-donor mean. Altogether, 150 to 200 TCR beta chains were recorded as cytomegalovirus-associated.

The germline V and J ends were trimmed by 4 bases and 2 bases, with 12 bases remaining between them. The CDR3 runs to 15 residues. Germline CDR1 and CDR2: MNHEY and SVGAGI. This clonotype originated in a woman aged 45-59 years in good health and CMV-seronegative. Sequences were obtained from PBMCs. The rearrangement links TRBV6-5 to TRBJ1-5; TRBD1 might be the D (5 bases). The chain's CDR3 is CASSSSTVGNQPQHF. CDR3 sequence (DNA): TGTGCCAGCAGTTCCTCGACAGTCGGCAATCAGCCCCAGCATTTT.